Detailed here is one T cell receptor beta chain. The antigen is not known. TCRdb re-analysed the 5' RACE reads in MiXCR, keeping a single row per CDR3 protein. Of 460,000 or so distinct CDR3 sequences listed, 14% are singletons. The data originate from a study of identical twins. Study-level findings and limits: Abundant beta clonotypes from cord blood bore fewer insertions; memory repertoires lacked this pattern.

Germline V gene lookup returns CDR1 DFQATT and CDR2 SNEGSKA (reference sequence). The trim removed 6 bases at V and 2 bases at J, leaving 5 bases unmatched. The length of the CDR3 is 16 residues. The data also belong to a second study, concerning yellow fever vaccine responses in identical twins.

The gene calls are TRBV20-1 and TRBJ2-2; TRBD2 matches at 14 bases. The receptor comes from a woman in her late teens or twenties in good health. The sample taken for sequencing was CD4+ T cells sorted from blood. The CDR3 coding sequence is TGCAGTGCACTTGGACTAGCGGGGGGTAACACCGGGGAGCTGTTTTTT. Protein sequence: CSALGLAGGNTGELFF.